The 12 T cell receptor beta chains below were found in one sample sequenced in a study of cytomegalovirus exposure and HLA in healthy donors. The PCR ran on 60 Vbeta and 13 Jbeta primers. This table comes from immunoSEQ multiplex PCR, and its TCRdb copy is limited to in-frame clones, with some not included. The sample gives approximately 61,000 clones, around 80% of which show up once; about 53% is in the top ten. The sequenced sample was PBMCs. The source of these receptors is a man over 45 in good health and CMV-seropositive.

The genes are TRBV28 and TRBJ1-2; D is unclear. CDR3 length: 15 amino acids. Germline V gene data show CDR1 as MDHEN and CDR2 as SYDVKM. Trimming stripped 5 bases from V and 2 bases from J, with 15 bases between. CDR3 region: CASSPVGEVNYGYTF. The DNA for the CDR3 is TGTGCCAGCAGTCCGGTCGGGGAGGTGAACTATGGCTACACCTTC.

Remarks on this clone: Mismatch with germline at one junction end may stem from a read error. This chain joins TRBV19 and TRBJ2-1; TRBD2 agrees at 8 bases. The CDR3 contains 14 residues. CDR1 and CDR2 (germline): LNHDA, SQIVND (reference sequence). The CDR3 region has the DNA TGTGCCATCAGTCCAGGACTAGCCTACGATGAGCAGTTCTTC. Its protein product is CAISPGLAYDEQFF.

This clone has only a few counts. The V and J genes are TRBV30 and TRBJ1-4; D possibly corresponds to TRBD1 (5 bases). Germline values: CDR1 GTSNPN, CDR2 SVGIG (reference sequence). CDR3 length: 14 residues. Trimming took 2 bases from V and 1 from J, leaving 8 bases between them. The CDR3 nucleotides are TGTGCCTGGAGTAGACAGCTAACTAATGAAAAACTGTTTTTT. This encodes CAWSRQLTNEKLFF.

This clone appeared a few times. The DNA of the CDR3 is TGTGCCAGCAGCTTACGAGGATACAATGAGCAGTTCTTC. It translates to CASSLRGYNEQFF. The gene calls are TRBV7-6 and TRBJ2-1; no reliable D call. This CDR3 region has 13 residues. Germline-derived CDR1 and CDR2 are SGHVS and FNYEAQ. Trimming took 2 bases from V and 4 from J, leaving 6 bases between them.

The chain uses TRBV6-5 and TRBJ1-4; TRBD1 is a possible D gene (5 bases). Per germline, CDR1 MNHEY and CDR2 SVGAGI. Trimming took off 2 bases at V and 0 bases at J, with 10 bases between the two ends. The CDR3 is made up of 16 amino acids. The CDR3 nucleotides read TGTGCCAGCAGTTACCGGGGGTTCGCAACTAATGAAAAACTGTTTTTT. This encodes CASSYRGFATNEKLFF.

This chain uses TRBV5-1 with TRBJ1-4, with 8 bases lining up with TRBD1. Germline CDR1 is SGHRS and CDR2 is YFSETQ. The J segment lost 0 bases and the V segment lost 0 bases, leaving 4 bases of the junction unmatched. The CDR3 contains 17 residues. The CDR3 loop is CASSLEGTGSTNEKLFF. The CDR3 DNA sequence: TGCGCCAGCAGCTTGGAGGGGACAGGATCAACTAATGAAAAACTGTTTTTT.

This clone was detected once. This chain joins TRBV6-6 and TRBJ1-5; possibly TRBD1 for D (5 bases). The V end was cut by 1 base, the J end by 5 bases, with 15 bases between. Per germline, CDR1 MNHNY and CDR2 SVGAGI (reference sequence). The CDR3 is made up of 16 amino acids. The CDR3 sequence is CASSYYPTQTDQPQHF. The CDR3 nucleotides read TGTGCCAGCAGTTACTACCCAACACAGACAGATCAGCCCCAGCATTTT.

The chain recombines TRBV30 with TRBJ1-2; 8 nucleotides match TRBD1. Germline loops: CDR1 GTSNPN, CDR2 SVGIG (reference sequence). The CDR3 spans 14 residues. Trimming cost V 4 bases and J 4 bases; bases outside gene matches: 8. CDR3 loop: CAWNPGGRGYGYTF. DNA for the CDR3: TGTGCCTGGAACCCAGGGGGCAGAGGCTATGGCTACACCTTC. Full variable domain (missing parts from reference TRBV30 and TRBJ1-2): SQTIHQWPATLVQPVGSPLSLECTVEGTSNPNLYWYRQAAGRGLQLLFYSVGIGQISSEVPQNLSASRPQDRQFILSSKKLLLSDSGFYLCAWNPGGRGYGYTFGSGTRLTVV.

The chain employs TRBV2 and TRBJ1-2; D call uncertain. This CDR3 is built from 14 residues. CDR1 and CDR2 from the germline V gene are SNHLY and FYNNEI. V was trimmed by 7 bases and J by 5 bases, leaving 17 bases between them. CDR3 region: CASTLSDGVYGYTF. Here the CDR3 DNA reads TGTGCCAGCACCCTATCGGACGGGGTTTATGGCTACACCTTC.

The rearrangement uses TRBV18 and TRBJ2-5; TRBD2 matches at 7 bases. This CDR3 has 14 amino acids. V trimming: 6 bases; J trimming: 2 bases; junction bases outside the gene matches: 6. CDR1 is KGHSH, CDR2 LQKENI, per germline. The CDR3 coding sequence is TGTGCCAGCTCCCCTACCGGGGGGCAAGAGACCCAGTACTTC. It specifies CASSPTGGQETQYF.

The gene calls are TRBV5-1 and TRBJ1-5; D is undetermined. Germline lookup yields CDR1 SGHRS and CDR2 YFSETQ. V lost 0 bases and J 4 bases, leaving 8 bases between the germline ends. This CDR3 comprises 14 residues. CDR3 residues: CASSLGVGNQPQHF. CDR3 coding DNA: TGCGCCAGCAGCTTGGGGGTCGGGAATCAGCCCCAGCATTTT.

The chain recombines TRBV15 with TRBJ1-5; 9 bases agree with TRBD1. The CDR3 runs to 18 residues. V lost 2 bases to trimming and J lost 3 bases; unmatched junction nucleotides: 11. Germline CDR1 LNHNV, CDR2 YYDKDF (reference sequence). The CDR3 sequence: CATSRIYRGPKTNQPQHF. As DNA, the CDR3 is TGTGCCACCAGCAGAATCTACAGGGGGCCAAAAACCAATCAGCCCCAGCATTTT.